This is a list of T cell receptor beta chains from one sample in a study of shared clonotypes between healthy human individuals. Sequencing was performed with immunoSEQ multiplex PCR; in TCRdb, only in-frame clones are kept and a portion is missing. The data show about 640,000 clones, around 72% seen once. The sequencing sample was made of memory CD4+ T cells sorted from blood. The origin of the receptors is a woman aged 25 to 39 in good health. The CDR3 runs from the conserved cysteine through the conserved F or W. D genes are given only for firm matches. Size values are once, few and many counts, or a class for expanded clones, and some rows have none.

>.|.|TRBV2|TRBJ2-5
CASSENVGGRGETQYF
TGTGCCAGCAGTGAAAACGTTGGGGGGCGAGGGGAGACCCAGTACTTC
>TRBD2|.|TRBV11-2|TRBJ2-2
CASSFIAGGRGELFF
TGTGCCAGCAGCTTTATAGCGGGAGGGCGGGGGGAGCTGTTTTTT
>TRBD1|.|TRBV6-5|TRBJ2-7
CASSYQQGPSNEQYF
TGTGCCAGCAGTTACCAACAGGGGCCATCTAACGAGCAGTACTTC
>.|.|TRBV30|TRBJ1-3
CAGITGSGNTIYF
TGTGCCGGAATAACAGGTTCTGGAAACACCATATATTTT
>.|few|TRBV28|TRBJ2-7
CASLGSPSFEQYF
TGTGCCAGCTTGGGCTCTCCGTCGTTCGAGCAGTACTTC
>.|once|TRBV10-1|TRBJ2-2
CASRGEVRQGGTGELFF
TGCGCCAGCAGGGGGGAGGTCCGACAGGGAGGCACCGGGGAGCTGTTTTTT
>.|.|TRBV20-1|TRBJ2-7
CSARRIYEQYF
TGCAGTGCTAGACGGATCTACGAGCAGTACTTC
>.|.|TRBV27|TRBJ2-3
CASRKRERDTQYF
TGTGCCAGCAGGAAACGGGAGCGGGATACGCAGTATTTT
>.|.|TRBV19|TRBJ2-3
CASSQPFSASGADTQYF
TGTGCCAGTAGTCAACCATTTAGCGCCTCCGGGGCAGATACGCAGTATTTT
>.|few|TRBV5-1|TRBJ2-1
CASSPDRLDYNEQFF
TGCGCCAGCAGCCCGGACAGATTGGACTACAATGAGCAGTTCTTC
>.|.|TRBV6-6|TRBJ2-6
CASSFRLTSGANVLTF
TGTGCCAGCAGTTTCCGACTGACCTCTGGGGCCAACGTCCTGACTTTC
>TRBD2|once|TRBV27|TRBJ2-7
CASTPGTSGYEQYF
TGTGCCAGCACCCCGGGGACTAGCGGCTACGAGCAGTACTTC
>TRBD2|.|TRBV7-9|TRBJ2-7
CASSLVPSGVGVYEQYF
TGTGCCAGCAGCTTAGTACCTAGCGGAGTAGGGGTTTACGAGCAGTACTTC
>TRBD1|.|TRBV28|TRBJ2-4
CASRTGENIQYF
TGTGCCAGCAGAACAGGGGAAAACATTCAGTACTTC
>TRBD2|few|TRBV10-1|TRBJ2-1
CASSTPSGSMAYNEQFF
TGCGCCAGCAGTACTCCTAGCGGGAGTATGGCCTACAATGAGCAGTTCTTC
>.|.|TRBV6-1|TRBJ2-5
CASSSGLRETQYF
TGTGCCAGCAGTTCAGGGTTGCGAGAGACCCAGTACTTC
>.|.|TRBV2|TRBJ1-3
CASSRDYSGNTIYF
TGTGCCAGCAGTCGGGACTATAGTGGAAACACCATATATTTT
>TRBD2|few|TRBV18|TRBJ2-3
CASSSTRMPGLAGGSTDTQYF
TGTGCCAGCTCATCTACACGGATGCCGGGACTAGCGGGAGGGTCCACAGATACGCAGTATTTT
>TRBD1|.|TRBV19|TRBJ2-3
CASSIQGAQDTQYF
TGTGCCAGTAGTATACAGGGGGCGCAAGATACGCAGTATTTT
>.|.|TRBV2|TRBJ2-3
CASRPSTDTQYF
TGTGCCAGCAGGCCCTCTACAGATACGCAGTATTTT
>.|.|TRBV15|TRBJ2-7
CATSRVTGSYEQYF
TGTGCCACCAGCAGAGTTACAGGCTCCTACGAGCAGTACTTC
>TRBD1|many|TRBV29-1|TRBJ2-6
CSVEDRDGTAGANVLTF
TGCAGCGTTGAAGATCGGGACGGGACAGCTGGGGCCAACGTCCTGACTTTC
>.|few|TRBV19|TRBJ2-1
CASRASVQSSYNEQFF
TGTGCCAGTAGGGCTAGCGTTCAAAGCTCCTACAATGAGCAGTTCTTC
>.|.|TRBV4-2|TRBJ2-7
CASSQVVGYSSYEQYF
TGTGCCAGCAGCCAGGTTGTCGGTTATAGCTCCTACGAGCAGTACTTC
>.|.|TRBV19|TRBJ2-7
CASSSSADYSYEQYF
TGTGCCAGTAGTTCCTCAGCGGACTACTCCTACGAGCAGTACTTC
>TRBD1|.|TRBV10-3|TRBJ1-2
CAISRTGSDYGYTF
TGTGCCATCAGCCGGACAGGGTCAGACTATGGCTACACCTTC
>.|.|TRBV28|TRBJ2-1
CASSLRERQFF
TGTGCCAGCAGTTTGAGGGAGCGGCAGTTCTTC
>TRBD2|.|TRBV27|TRBJ2-1
CASSRLGAGGRDEQFF
TGTGCCAGCAGCCGGCTGGGAGCGGGAGGTCGGGATGAGCAGTTCTTC
>.|.|TRBV19|TRBJ1-3
CASTSRTGFSGNTIYF
TGTGCCAGTACCTCGCGAACAGGGTTCTCTGGAAACACCATATATTTT
>.|.|TRBV5-1|TRBJ2-5
CASRHRAQETQYF
TGCGCCAGCAGACACAGGGCCCAAGAGACCCAGTACTTC
>.|.|TRBV27|TRBJ2-3
CASSLGRKTDTQYF
TGTGCCAGCAGTTTAGGGCGAAAGACAGATACGCAGTATTTT
>.|few|TRBV15|TRBJ2-7
CATSRARGEGYEQYF
TGTGCCACCAGCAGAGCCAGGGGAGAGGGCTATGAGCAGTACTTC
>TRBD2|.|TRBV27|TRBJ2-7
CASRWTSGSYEQYF
TGTGCCAGCAGGTGGACTAGCGGCTCCTACGAGCAGTACTTC
>.|.|TRBV27|TRBJ1-4
CASGSGTQEKLFF
TGTGCCAGCGGCTCCGGGACGCAGGAAAAACTGTTTTTT
>.|.|TRBV2|TRBJ1-1
CASHTETNTEAFF
TGTGCCAGCCATACAGAAACTAACACTGAAGCTTTCTTT
>.|.|TRBV13|TRBJ2-7
CASSTGQNYEQYF
TGTGCCAGCAGCACAGGACAAAACTACGAGCAGTACTTC
>.|few|TRBV20-1|TRBJ2-1
CRPGPRNEQFF
TGCAGGCCCGGGCCGCGAAATGAGCAGTTCTTC
>TRBD2|once|TRBV14|TRBJ2-5
CASSPSGLDGTQYF
TGTGCCAGCAGCCCTTCCGGACTAGATGGGACCCAGTACTTC
>.|.|TRBV6-5|TRBJ2-3
CASSPDHRTDTQYF
TGTGCCAGCAGTCCAGACCATCGCACAGATACGCAGTATTTT
>.|.|TRBV28|TRBJ1-1
CASNPAQPMNTEAFF
TGTGCCAGCAATCCCGCACAGCCGATGAACACTGAAGCTTTCTTT
>TRBD2|many|TRBV6-5|TRBJ2-3
CASSYETGGHAYF
TGTGCCAGCAGTTACGAAACGGGAGGGCACGCATATTTT
>.|.|TRBV28|TRBJ2-7
CASTPTVLDAYEQYF
TGTGCCAGCACCCCGACGGTACTAGACGCCTACGAGCAGTACTTC
>.|.|TRBV2|TRBJ2-1
CASSVVYEQFF
TGTGCCAGCAGTGTTGTCTATGAGCAGTTCTTC
>TRBD2|.|TRBV5-4|TRBJ2-7
CASSLGGLRPSGHYEQYF
TGTGCCAGCAGCTTGGGAGGTTTGCGGCCTAGCGGCCACTACGAGCAGTACTTC
>.|.|TRBV5-6|TRBJ1-4
CASAQGSTNEKLFF
TGTGCCAGTGCCCAGGGATCAACTAATGAAAAACTGTTTTTT
>.|.|TRBV2|TRBJ2-3
CASTGVRLTDTQYF
TGTGCCAGCACCGGGGTGCGGCTCACAGATACGCAGTATTTT
>.|.|TRBV28|TRBJ1-2
CASTSWDGYTF
TGTGCCAGCACCTCCTGGGATGGCTACACCTTC
>TRBD1|.|TRBV6-1|TRBJ1-2
CASSGTGSGGIYGYTF
TGTGCCAGCAGTGGGACAGGATCGGGGGGAATCTATGGCTACACCTTC
>.|.|TRBV27|TRBJ2-7
CASGSSSEQYF
TGTGCCAGCGGATCGAGTAGCGAGCAGTACTTC